This TCR beta chain was identified during a study of technical replicates of blood from a few donors. The data were produced by immunoSEQ multiplex PCR, yet TCRdb's version contains in-frame clones alone and is incomplete. The table has over 60,000 clones, just over 90% seen once. The CDR3 is 14 residues long. Germline assignment: CDR1 SNHLY and CDR2 FYNNEI. Trimming took 5 bases from V and 4 from J; bases not matched to a gene: 4. The sequenced material came from T cells isolated from PBMCs. This sequence was found in a human donor in good health. The chain is built from TRBV2 and TRBJ2-2; 7 bases are shared with TRBD2. The CDR3 DNA follows: TGTGCCAGCAGTATCCAGCGGGGCACCGGGGAGCTGTTTTTT. Translated: CASSIQRGTGELFF.